The 29 T cell receptor beta chains listed next were all sequenced from one sample in a study of spatial heterogeneity in lung cancer. Time point meaning: sample taken at primary tumor resection. TCRdb re-called the 5' RACE reads through MiXCR, storing one row per CDR3 protein. The top ten hold roughly 41% of the sample, which has more than 80,000 distinct CDR3 sequences, about 12% seen once. The starting material was PBMCs, obtained at surgery. These receptors were taken from a male donor with early-stage non-small cell lung cancer.

This clonotype has more than one count but fewer than ten. V and J are TRBV6-2 or TRBV6-3 and TRBJ1-2; D unclear. V was clipped by 2 bases and J by 2 bases, with 9 bases between them. The germline V gene has CDR1 MNHEY and CDR2 SVGEGT. This CDR3 has 14 amino acids. The CDR3 loop is CASSYLRGNYGYTF. The CDR3, as DNA: TGTGCCAGCAGTTACCTCCGTGGAAACTATGGCTACACCTTC.

The chain employs TRBV21-1 and TRBJ1-5; the table's TRBD1 call for D was not verified on the DNA. TRBV21-1 is flagged as a pseudogene. The CDR3 sequence is 15 residues long. In DNA, the CDR3 is TGTGCCAGCAGAATAGGCGGGGCCGGGGGGAGGCCCCAGCATTTT. This codes for CASRIGGAGGRPQHF.

This clonotype was detected ten times or more. The chain employs TRBV20-1 and TRBJ2-3; 10 bases fit TRBD2. The CDR3 has 14 amino acids. Germline values: CDR1 DFQATT, CDR2 SNEGSKA (reference sequence). The V segment lost 3 bases and the J segment 4 bases; nucleotides outside the gene matches: 4. CDR3 loop: CSASSSGRADTQYF. Written as DNA, the CDR3 is TGCAGTGCTAGCTCTAGCGGGAGAGCAGATACGCAGTATTTT.

The chain uses TRBV20-1 and TRBJ2-4; D might be TRBD1 (5 bases). The germline gives CDR1 DFQATT, CDR2 SNEGSKA (reference sequence). The CDR3 extends over 14 amino acids. V was shortened by 1 base and J by 6 bases, with 13 bases between the two germline ends. The CDR3 DNA follows: TGCAGTGCTAGAGCGGTCGCAAGGGGAAACATTCAGTACTTC. Translation gives CSARAVARGNIQYF.

Details on this clonotype: This may come from a read error, since a much larger clone is one base off. The chain couples TRBV11-2 to TRBJ1-6, with D possibly TRBD1 on 5 matching bases. Germline V gives CDR1 SGHAT, CDR2 FQNNGV. This CDR3 has 15 residues. The CDR3 sequence is CAGSFSAGNNSPLHF. DNA for the CDR3: TGTGCCGGCAGCTTTTCGGCAGGGAACAACTCACCCCTCCACTTT. Supplemented by reference TRBV11-2 and TRBJ1-6, the full variable domain reads EAGVAQSPRYKIIEKRQSVAFWCNPISGHATLYWYQQILGQGPKLLIQFQNNGVVDDSQLPKDRFSAERLKGVDSTLKIQPAKLEDSAVYLCAGSFSAGNNSPLHFGNGTRLTVT.

This sequence joins TRBV29-1 and TRBJ1-3; D gene uncertain. The CDR3 length is 14 residues. V lost 4 bases and J 4 bases, leaving 14 bases between the germline ends. Looked up from germline, CDR1 is SQVTM and CDR2 is ANQGSEA. DNA for the CDR3: TGCAGCGTTGCTGGAGGAGGGCCAGGAAACACCATATATTTT. Translated, it gives CSVAGGGPGNTIYF. Supplemented by reference TRBV29-1 and TRBJ1-3, the full variable domain reads SAVISQKPSRDICQRGTSLTIQCQVDSQVTMMFWYRQQPGQSLTLIATANQGSEATYESGFVIDKFPISRPNLTFSTLTVSNMSPEDSSIYLCSVAGGGPGNTIYFGEGSWLTVV.

This clonotype was counted only a few times. The chain combines TRBV6-2 or TRBV6-3 with TRBJ1-5, with 9 bases fitting TRBD1. The CDR3 contains 14 residues. Unmatched junction bases numbered 5, after V lost 8 bases and J lost 3 bases. Germline CDR1 and CDR2: MNHEY and SVGEGT. CDR3 in amino acids: CASAGTGNNQPQHF. The CDR3 DNA follows: TGTGCCAGCGCCGGGACAGGGAACAATCAGCCCCAGCATTTT.

The rearrangement joins TRBV7-2 to TRBJ2-1; unclear D gene. V gave up 6 bases and J gave up 9 bases, with 12 bases separating them. This CDR3 comprises 12 residues. CDR1 SGHTA and CDR2 FQGNSA come from the germline V gene. Here the CDR3 DNA reads TGTGCCAGCAGTCCTAGTAAGTCTGAGCAGTTCTTC. Its translation: CASSPSKSEQFF.

The chain's CDR3 is CASNRGGQGADEQFF. The CDR3 DNA reads as TGTGCCAGCAATAGAGGGGGACAGGGGGCCGATGAGCAGTTCTTC. The V gene is TRBV6-2 or TRBV6-3, the J gene TRBJ2-1; 12 bases align to TRBD1. The CDR3 is 15 residues long. J lost 8 bases, V lost 7 bases, and 9 bases had no gene match. Germline loops: CDR1 MNHEY, CDR2 SVGEGT.

This clonotype was seen a few times. The chain couples TRBV7-2 to TRBJ2-3; a possible D gene is TRBD2 (7 bases). Germline V gene lookup returns CDR1 SGHTA and CDR2 FQGNSA. The CDR3 runs to 17 residues. Between the trimmed V and J ends, which lost 5 bases and 4 bases, there was a span of 22 bases. CDR3 protein: CASSPVGGRALSDTQYF. The CDR3 DNA follows: TGTGCCAGCAGCCCGGTAGGGGGGAGGGCCCTCTCAGATACGCAGTATTTT.

The CDR3 DNA reads TGTGCCAGCAGCCACGGTTATGGCTACACCTTC. It yields the protein CASSHGYGYTF. This chain links TRBV14 with TRBJ1-2, with unresolved D. Per germline, CDR1 SGHDN and CDR2 FVKESK. Trimming removed 3 bases from V and 5 bases from J, with 4 bases in between. The CDR3 is 11 residues long.

This clonotype was seen only a few times. The chain couples TRBV5-1 to TRBJ2-1; either TRBD1 or TRBD2 may supply D (7 bases each). Germline assignment: CDR1 SGHRS and CDR2 YFSETQ. This CDR3 has 14 residues. Trimming stripped 4 bases from V and 4 bases from J, with 12 bases between. DNA of the CDR3: TGCGCCAGCAGCAGCGGGACAGTATACAATGAGCAGTTCTTC. Translating it yields CASSSGTVYNEQFF. Variable domain in full (rest from reference TRBV5-1 and TRBJ2-1): KAGVTQTPRYLIKTRGQQVTLSCSPISGHRSVSWYQQTPGQGLQFLFEYFSETQRNKGNFPGRFSGRQFSNSRSEMNVSTLELGDSALYLCASSSGTVYNEQFFGPGTRLTVL.

This clonotype has at least ten counts. The chain couples TRBV29-1 to TRBJ2-2; D is unresolved. The CDR3 has 13 amino acids. The V gene's germline CDR1 is SQVTM and CDR2 ANQGSEA. Trimming pared 2 bases from V and 5 bases from J, leaving 9 bases between. CDR3 DNA: TGCAGCGTTGAAAAGTGGCCTACCGGGGAGCTGTTTTTT. This gives the protein CSVEKWPTGELFF.

The chain joins TRBV18 to TRBJ1-1, with TRBD1 identical over 7 bases. The V gene end was trimmed by 6 bases and the J gene end by 6 bases; junction bases not matched to a gene: 7. The CDR3 has 13 amino acids. The germline CDR1 and CDR2 sequences are KGHSH and LQKENI. CDR3 bases: TGTGCCAGCTCCGACAGGGTAACCGCTGAAGCTTTCTTT. This translates into CASSDRVTAEAFF.

The sample holds a few counts of this clonotype. This rearrangement joins TRBV29-1 to TRBJ2-7, with 12 nucleotides matching TRBD2. The CDR3 covers 18 residues. Germline lookup yields CDR1 SQVTM and CDR2 ANQGSEA. J gave up 2 bases and V 4 bases, and 15 bases lay outside the gene matches. The CDR3 DNA is TGCAGCGTTGTACTTAGACTAGCGGGAGTTGAAAGTGCCTACGAGCAGTACTTC. This codes for CSVVLRLAGVESAYEQYF.

This clonotype was counted a few times. The chain uses TRBV12-3 or TRBV12-4 and TRBJ2-1; 9 nucleotides match TRBD2. With V trimmed by 3 bases and J by 7 bases, 7 bases remained unmatched. The CDR3 is 15 residues long. Written as DNA, the CDR3 is TGTGCCAGCAGTTTTGGGATAGCGGGGGAGAATGAGCAGTTCTTC. This codes for CASSFGIAGENEQFF.

The gene calls are TRBV6-6 and TRBJ2-3; D may be TRBD1 (5 bases). The CDR3 contains 14 residues. The V end lost 2 bases, the J end lost 1 base, and 7 bases lay between the germline ends. Per germline, CDR1 MNHNY and CDR2 SVGAGI (reference sequence). CDR3 protein: CASSYPTGTDTQYF. The CDR3 nucleotides are TGTGCCAGCAGTTACCCGACAGGCACAGATACGCAGTATTTT.

Ten or more counts support this clonotype. The chain is built from TRBV5-1 and TRBJ2-2, with 8 bases lining up with TRBD1. V trimming: 0 bases; J trimming: 7 bases; junction bases outside the gene matches: 5. Germline lookup yields CDR1 SGHRS and CDR2 YFSETQ. The CDR3 extends over 15 amino acids. The CDR3 DNA follows: TGCGCCAGCAGCTTGGCCGGACAGGGCGGCGGGGAGCTGTTTTTT. Its translation is CASSLAGQGGGELFF.

CDR3 residues: CSARDVAGGNTIYF. DNA for the CDR3: TGCAGTGCTAGAGATGTTGCCGGTGGAAACACCATATATTTT. V and J are TRBV20-1 and TRBJ1-3; D is ambiguous. Germline V CDR1 and CDR2: DFQATT, SNEGSKA (reference sequence). V gave up 0 bases and J gave up 3 bases, with 9 bases separating them. The CDR3 consists of 14 residues.

This clonotype was detected many times. The chain is built from TRBV10-3 and TRBJ2-7; D uncertain. Trimming stripped 0 bases from V and 7 bases from J, with 13 bases between. Germline CDR1 is ENHRY and CDR2 is SYGVKD. The CDR3 totals 14 residues. CDR3 sequence (DNA): TGTGCCATCAGTGAGTCAGGGCAGAGTGTGGAGCAGTACTTC. Translated, it gives CAISESGQSVEQYF.

The sample holds many counts of this clonotype. The genes are TRBV9 and TRBJ2-2; possibly TRBD1 for D (6 bases). The length of the CDR3 is 15 residues. V was clipped by 2 bases and J by 4 bases, with 12 bases between them. Germline CDR1 and CDR2: SGDLS and YYNGEE. DNA for the CDR3: TGTGCCAGCAGCGTTGGGGGCGGTAGCACCGGGGAGCTGTTTTTT. Translation: CASSVGGGSTGELFF.

There are a few counts of this clonotype. The V call is TRBV20-1, the J call TRBJ2-7; 9 bases agree with TRBD1. The trim removed 2 bases at V and 3 bases at J, leaving 5 bases unmatched. The CDR3 has 14 amino acids. Germline V gene data show CDR1 as DFQATT and CDR2 as SNEGSKA (reference sequence). The CDR3 coding sequence is TGCAGTGCTAGATCCACAGGGGGCCGCTACGAGCAGTACTTC. This encodes CSARSTGGRYEQYF.

This clonotype was seen only a few times. This chain connects TRBV5-1 to TRBJ2-2; no definite D call. The germline V and J ends were trimmed by 0 bases and 2 bases, with 8 bases remaining between them. CDR1 is SGHRS and CDR2 is YFSETQ in the germline V gene. The CDR3 consists of 15 residues. This CDR3 is CASSLDSGNTGELFF. CDR3 sequence (DNA): TGCGCCAGCAGCTTGGACTCAGGAAACACCGGGGAGCTGTTTTTT.

The chain uses TRBV7-2 and TRBJ2-5; TRBD2 matches 8 bases. V was pared by 5 bases and J by 0 bases, with 14 bases of the junction left unmatched. The CDR3 extends over 18 amino acids. The germline gives CDR1 SGHTA, CDR2 FQGNSA. The CDR3 bases are TGTGCCAGCAGCCCCCGTGGTAGCGGGACCATTTACCAAGAGACCCAGTACTTC. It encodes CASSPRGSGTIYQETQYF.

The chain carries TRBV7-2 and TRBJ2-3; a possible D gene is TRBD2 (5 bases). The V end was cut by 5 bases, the J end by 0 bases, with 12 bases between. This CDR3 region has 15 residues. Germline V gene data show CDR1 as SGHTA and CDR2 as FQGNSA. The DNA for the CDR3 is TGTGCCAGCAGCATCGGGGTCCTCAGCACAGATACGCAGTATTTT. It codes for CASSIGVLSTDTQYF. The whole variable domain, remainder taken from reference TRBV7-2 and TRBJ2-3, is GAGVSQSPSNKVTEKGKDVELRCDPISGHTALYWYRQSLGQGLEFLIYFQGNSAPDKSGLPSDRFSAERTGGSVSTLTIQRTQQEDSAVYLCASSIGVLSTDTQYFGPGTRLTVL.

This clonotype has ten or more counts. The chain uses TRBV20-1 and TRBJ2-7; 8 positions agree with TRBD2. CDR1 and CDR2 from the germline V gene are DFQATT and SNEGSKA (reference sequence). The CDR3 covers 15 residues. J lost 3 bases, V lost 5 bases, and 12 bases had no gene match. The CDR3 sequence: CSAWTSSSGSYEQYF. The CDR3 bases are TGCAGTGCTTGGACTAGCTCCAGCGGGAGCTACGAGCAGTACTTC.

The sample holds a few counts of this clonotype. The chain carries TRBV6-1 and TRBJ1-2, with TRBD1 identical over 8 bases. The CDR3 length is 14 residues. Germline assignment: CDR1 MNHNS and CDR2 SASEGT. With 1 base clipped from V and 7 bases from J, the junction kept 5 bases outside the gene matches. CDR3 residues: CASSEETGVSGYTF. CDR3 coding DNA: TGTGCCAGCAGTGAAGAGACAGGGGTCTCTGGCTACACCTTC.

The gene calls are TRBV11-2 and TRBJ2-1; 11 bases line up with TRBD1. Germline CDR1 and CDR2: SGHAT and FQNNGV. V shed 7 bases, J shed 8 bases, and the junction held 10 bases outside the gene matches. This CDR3 contains 15 residues. The DNA for the CDR3 is TGTGCCAGCACGCTCGGGACAGGGGGTTGGTATGAGCAGTTCTTC. It encodes CASTLGTGGWYEQFF.

This clonotype came up a few times. V and J are TRBV5-6 and TRBJ2-7; TRBD1 agrees at 8 bases. The CDR3 totals 15 residues. The V gene's germline CDR1 is SGHDT and CDR2 YYEEEE. Unmatched junction bases numbered 7, after V lost 0 bases and J lost 5 bases. CDR3 DNA: TGTGCCAGCAGCTTGGTGAGGACAGGGTTCCACGAGCAGTACTTC. Translated: CASSLVRTGFHEQYF.